These 22 T cell receptor beta chains came from one sample sequenced in a study of blood T cell repertoires in COVID-19. The method was immunoSEQ multiplex PCR; TCRdb's version includes in-frame clones alone and lacks a portion of them. The sample shows 30,000 to 50,000 clones, about four fifths of them seen only once. The sample taken for sequencing was peripheral blood. These receptors all come from a man between 50 and 59 years old with active or convalescent COVID-19.

This CDR3 reads CASSFGQGGSGNTIYF. In nucleotides, the CDR3 is TGTGCCAGCAGCTTCGGCCAGGGCGGCTCTGGAAACACCATATATTTT. This rearrangement joins TRBV7-6 to TRBJ1-3, with TRBD1 as a possible D gene (5 bases). Germline loops: CDR1 SGHVS, CDR2 FNYEAQ. This CDR3 contains 16 residues. Trimming removed 3 bases at V and 0 bases at J, with 12 bases between.

The chain combines TRBV28 with TRBJ1-1; 8 bases fit TRBD1. The CDR3 has 15 amino acids. V trimming: 7 bases; J trimming: 2 bases; junction bases outside the gene matches: 9. Germline CDR1 and CDR2: MDHEN and SYDVKM. CDR3 region: CASNSQGAGNTEAFF. In DNA form, the CDR3 reads TGTGCCAGCAACTCTCAGGGGGCGGGAAACACTGAAGCTTTCTTT.

V gene TRBV2 combines with J gene TRBJ1-2; D ambiguous. The V gene's germline CDR1 is SNHLY and CDR2 FYNNEI. CDR3 length: 13 amino acids. V was shortened by 8 bases and J by 4 bases, with 14 bases between the two germline ends. CDR3 protein: CASVPGEGYGYTF. CDR3 coding DNA: TGTGCCAGCGTTCCTGGGGAGGGCTATGGCTACACCTTC.

V usage is TRBV7-9 and J usage is TRBJ1-2; the D is unclear. V shed 0 bases and J shed 5 bases, with 10 bases lying between them. The CDR3 sequence is 14 residues long. CDR1 and CDR2 (germline): SEHNR, FQNEAQ (reference sequence). Here the CDR3 DNA reads TGTGCCAGCAGCTTAGCGCCTCGCGGGTATGGCTACACCTTC. Translating it yields CASSLAPRGYGYTF. The entire variable domain, with the rest obtained from reference TRBV7-9 and TRBJ1-2, is as follows: DTGVSQNPRHKITKRGQNVTFRCDPISEHNRLYWYRQTLGQGPEFLTYFQNEAQLEKSRLLSDRFSAERPKGSFSTLEIQRTEQGDSAMYLCASSLAPRGYGYTFGSGTRLTVV.

The gene calls are TRBV2 and TRBJ2-2, with 14 bases lining up with TRBD2. Trimming at V came to 7 bases and at J to 3 bases, leaving 7 bases not matched to a gene. Germline-derived CDR1 and CDR2 are SNHLY and FYNNEI. This CDR3 is 17 amino acids long. The chain's CDR3 is CASTGLAGGLDTGELFF. CDR3 in DNA: TGTGCCAGCACCGGACTAGCGGGGGGTTTGGACACCGGGGAGCTGTTTTTT.

The gene calls are TRBV6-5 and TRBJ2-3; TRBD2 agrees at 9 bases. V lost 2 bases to trimming and J lost 6 bases; unmatched junction nucleotides: 3. This CDR3 is 14 amino acids long. CDR1 and CDR2 from the germline V gene are MNHEY and SVGAGI. This chain's CDR3 is CASSYGGGGDTQYF. The CDR3 DNA reads TGTGCCAGCAGTTACGGCGGGGGGGGTGATACGCAGTATTTT.

V usage is TRBV5-6 and J usage is TRBJ2-7; 8 bases map to TRBD1. The CDR3 has 16 residues. The germline V gene encodes CDR1 SGHDT and CDR2 YYEEEE. V lost 5 bases to trimming and J lost 1 base; unmatched junction nucleotides: 11. CDR3 residues: CASSYTPGGLSYEQYF. In DNA, the CDR3 is TGTGCCAGCAGTTACACGCCAGGGGGCCTATCCTACGAGCAGTACTTC. Full variable domain (outside the CDR3, taken from reference TRBV5-6 and TRBJ2-7): DAGVTQSPTHLIKTRGQQVTLRCSPKSGHDTVSWYQQALGQGPQFIFQYYEEEERQRGNFPDRFSGHQFPNYSSELNVNALLLGDSALYLCASSYTPGGLSYEQYFGPGTRLTVT.

The chain employs TRBV4-1 and TRBJ1-2; 7 positions match TRBD1. Germline V gives CDR1 MGHRA, CDR2 YSYEKL. The CDR3 runs to 15 residues. With V trimmed by 0 bases and J by 8 bases, 9 bases remained unmatched. CDR3 DNA: TGCGCCAGCAGCCAAGATCGGAACAGGGGCCTAGGCTACACCTTC. This codes for CASSQDRNRGLGYTF.

The rearrangement joins TRBV14 to TRBJ1-3, with a possible D match to TRBD1 (5 bases). V lost 4 bases, J lost 2 bases, and 12 bases lay in between. CDR3 length: 15 amino acids. CDR1 and CDR2 (germline): SGHDN, FVKESK. In nucleotides, the CDR3 is TGTGCCAGCAGCCCATTTCCCAGGGCTGGAAACACCATATATTTT. This codes for CASSPFPRAGNTIYF.

This chain joins TRBV2 and TRBJ1-5; 9 nucleotides align to TRBD1. V shed 6 bases and J 6 bases; nucleotides not matched to a gene: 6. The germline V gene encodes CDR1 SNHLY and CDR2 FYNNEI. This CDR3 is 14 amino acids long. The CDR3 DNA reads TGTGCCAGCAGATCTGGACAGGGGAGTCAGCCCCAGCATTTT. Translating gives CASRSGQGSQPQHF.

This clone was seen a handful of times. This chain joins TRBV10-3 and TRBJ2-3, with 9 bases that match TRBD2. CDR1 is ENHRY, CDR2 SYGVKD, per germline. V dropped 3 bases and J dropped 5; count of bases not matched to a gene: 9. The CDR3 has 16 residues. CDR3 DNA: TGTGCCATCAGTGAAGCGAGCGGGGGGCGGGGAGATACGCAGTATTTT. Protein product: CAISEASGGRGDTQYF.

The chain employs TRBV4-2 and TRBJ2-2; 7 positions match TRBD2. There are 16 residues in the CDR3. Germline CDR1 and CDR2: LGHNA and YNFKEQ. V was pared by 1 base and J by 5 bases, with 7 bases of the junction left unmatched. For the CDR3, the DNA is TGTGCCAGCAGCCAAGCAAGCGGGGCGGGGACCGGGGAGCTGTTTTTT. Its translation: CASSQASGAGTGELFF.

The chain has TRBV5-5 and TRBJ2-3; 8 positions agree with TRBD1. Looked up from germline, CDR1 is SGHKS and CDR2 is YYEKEE (reference sequence). The ends lost 2 bases at V and 4 bases at J; junction bases unmatched: 9. The length of the CDR3 is 16 residues. The CDR3 loop reads CASSFGTGQRPDTQYF. The DNA of the CDR3 is TGTGCCAGCAGCTTTGGGACAGGTCAGAGGCCAGATACGCAGTATTTT.

The CDR3 DNA reads TGTGCCAGCAGTCTGCCGGGGAGCTCCTACAATGAGCAGTTCTTC. Protein sequence: CASSLPGSSYNEQFF. This chain links TRBV25-1 with TRBJ2-1; TRBD2 might be the D (5 bases). Between the trimmed V and J ends, which lost 5 bases and 0 bases, there was a span of 11 bases. The CDR3 consists of 15 residues. CDR1 and CDR2 (germline): MGHDK, SYGVNS.

The chain combines TRBV11-3 with TRBJ2-1; maybe TRBD2 (5 bases). Between the trimmed V and J ends, which lost 1 base and 5 bases, there was a span of 12 bases. Germline lookup yields CDR1 SGHNT and CDR2 YENEEA. The CDR3 extends over 15 amino acids. CDR3 bases: TGTGCCAGCAGCTTAGTCGGCGGGCGGCACAATGAGCAGTTCTTC. This encodes CASSLVGGRHNEQFF.

Only one count was recorded for this clone. Distinct nucleotide sequences in the sample also encode this CDR3. This chain connects TRBV5-5 to TRBJ1-5; TRBD1 matches at 9 bases. V was pared by 0 bases and J by 7 bases, with 5 bases of the junction left unmatched. The germline gives CDR1 SGHKS, CDR2 YYEKEE (reference sequence). This CDR3 contains 15 residues. The CDR3 loop reads CASSLVDRGGQPQHF. CDR3 in DNA: TGTGCCAGCAGCTTGGTCGACAGGGGGGGCCAGCCCCAGCATTTT.

CDR3 residues: CASKPQGAAGNTIYF. CDR3 DNA: TGTGCCAGCAAACCACAGGGGGCGGCTGGAAACACCATATATTTT. The chain links TRBV27 to TRBJ1-3; 9 bases match TRBD1. Germline V gene lookup returns CDR1 MNHEY and CDR2 SMNVEV (reference sequence). CDR3 size: 15 residues. V gave up 7 bases and J gave up 2 bases; unmatched junction bases: 6.

V and J are TRBV6-5 and TRBJ1-3, with unresolved D. With 7 bases removed from V and 7 bases from J, the gap between germline ends came to 20 bases. The germline CDR1 and CDR2 sequences are MNHEY and SVGAGI. The CDR3 totals 15 residues. The CDR3 DNA reads TGTGCCAGCAAGACTACGTCCCTTTTGGAGAACACCATATATTTT. It translates to CASKTTSLLENTIYF.

This clone was recorded only once. The chain recombines TRBV30 with TRBJ2-3, with TRBD2 identical over 11 bases. CDR1 is GTSNPN and CDR2 is SVGIG in the germline V gene (reference sequence). Trimming took 4 bases from V and 2 from J; bases not matched to a gene: 5. This CDR3 region has 15 residues. The CDR3 bases are TGTGCCTGGACGGTAGCGGGGGGGGACACAGATACGCAGTATTTT. Residues: CAWTVAGGDTDTQYF.

The chain is built from TRBV3-1 (or the pseudogene TRBV3-2) and TRBJ2-3, with 15 bases aligning to TRBD2. The CDR3 spans 17 residues. Germline assignment: CDR1 LGHDT and CDR2 YNNKEL (reference sequence). The V and J ends lost 3 bases and 2 bases, in that order; junction bases with no gene match: 3. DNA for the CDR3: TGTGCCAGCAGCCAGGGACTAGCGGGGGGTAACACAGATACGCAGTATTTT. It yields the protein CASSQGLAGGNTDTQYF.

This sequence joins TRBV7-2 and TRBJ1-2; D call uncertain. The V end lost 6 bases, the J end lost 0 bases, and 8 bases lay between the germline ends. Germline V CDR1 and CDR2: SGHTA, FQGNSA. CDR3 size: 13 residues. The CDR3 spells CASRPGANYGYTF. CDR3 DNA sequence: TGTGCCAGCAGGCCCGGGGCTAACTATGGCTACACCTTC.

This chain uses TRBV2 with TRBJ2-7; D is ambiguous. Trimming left V 1 base short and J 4 bases short, with 5 bases between. The CDR3 loop spans 12 amino acids. Germline loops: CDR1 SNHLY, CDR2 FYNNEI. The CDR3 region has the DNA TGTGCCAGCAGTGAAGGGGCTTACGAGCAGTACTTC. Residues: CASSEGAYEQYF.